This T cell receptor beta chain is from a study of control samples from healthy donors and cancer patients. The V end was cut by 3 bases, the J end by 2 bases, with 10 bases between. The CDR3 loop spans 14 amino acids. CDR1 SEHNR and CDR2 FQNEAQ come from the germline V gene (reference sequence). Only in-frame clones appear in the TCRdb table, and some are missing; sequencing was by immunoSEQ multiplex PCR. The data contain roughly 150,000 clones, 70% to 90% of them singletons. Material for sequencing was blood. The TCR was taken from a man aged 18 to 30 in good health. The chain couples TRBV7-9 to TRBJ1-1, with D tentatively TRBD1 (5 bases). The CDR3: CASSFGAANTEAFF. CDR3 in DNA: TGTGCCAGCAGCTTTGGGGCAGCCAACACTGAAGCTTTCTTT.